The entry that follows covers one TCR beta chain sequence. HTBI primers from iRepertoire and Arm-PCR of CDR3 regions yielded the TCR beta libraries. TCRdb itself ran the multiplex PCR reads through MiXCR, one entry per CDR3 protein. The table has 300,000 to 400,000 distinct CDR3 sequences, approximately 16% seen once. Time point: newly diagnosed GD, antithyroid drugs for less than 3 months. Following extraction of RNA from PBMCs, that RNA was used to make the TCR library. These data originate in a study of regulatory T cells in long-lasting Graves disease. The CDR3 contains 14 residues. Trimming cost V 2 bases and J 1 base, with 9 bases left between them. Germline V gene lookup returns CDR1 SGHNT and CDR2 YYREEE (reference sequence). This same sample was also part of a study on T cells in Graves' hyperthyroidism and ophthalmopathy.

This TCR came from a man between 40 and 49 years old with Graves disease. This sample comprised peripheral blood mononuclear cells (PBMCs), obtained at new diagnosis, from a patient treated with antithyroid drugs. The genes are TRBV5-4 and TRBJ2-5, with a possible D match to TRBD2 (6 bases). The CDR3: CASSFGSGQETQYF. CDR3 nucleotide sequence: TGTGCCAGCAGCTTTGGTAGCGGCCAAGAGACCCAGTACTTC.